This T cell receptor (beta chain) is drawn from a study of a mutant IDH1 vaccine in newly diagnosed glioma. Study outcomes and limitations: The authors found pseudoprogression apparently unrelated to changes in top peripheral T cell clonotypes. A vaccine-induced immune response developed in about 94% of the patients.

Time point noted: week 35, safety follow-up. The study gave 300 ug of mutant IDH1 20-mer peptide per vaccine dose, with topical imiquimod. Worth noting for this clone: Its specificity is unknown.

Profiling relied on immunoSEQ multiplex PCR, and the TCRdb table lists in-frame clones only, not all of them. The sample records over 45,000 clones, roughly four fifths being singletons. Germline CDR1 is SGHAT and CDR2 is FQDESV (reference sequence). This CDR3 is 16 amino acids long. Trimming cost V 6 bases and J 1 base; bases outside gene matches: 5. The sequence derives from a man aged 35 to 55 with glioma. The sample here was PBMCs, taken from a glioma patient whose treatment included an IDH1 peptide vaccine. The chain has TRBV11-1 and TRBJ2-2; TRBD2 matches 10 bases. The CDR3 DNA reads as TGTGCCAGCAGTCCCCCTAGCGGGAGGAACACCGGGGAGCTGTTTTTT. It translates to CASSPPSGRNTGELFF.